The T cell receptor (beta chain) described here comes from a study of OX40 agonist ivuxolimab in advanced cancers. As for the study in general: Earlier anti-PD-1, anti-PD-L1 or anti-CTLA-4 therapy was permitted; about 44% had received some. Notes on the study in general: In the 0.1 to 3.0 mg/kg range, CD4+ and CD8+ blood T cells had expanded clonally by week 6.

A remark on this clone: No antigen is known for it.

Sequenced by immunoSEQ multiplex PCR; TCRdb stores in-frame clones only, minus some. The data show some 86,000 clones, roughly 88% seen once. The sample was CD4+ or CD8+ T cells sorted from blood, taken in a trial of the OX40 agonist ivuxolimab. The clonotype comes from an adult with an advanced solid tumor such as melanoma, head and neck, liver or kidney cancer.

The CDR3 region has the DNA TGCGCCAGCAGTGATTCCGGGACAGGGGGTGAGACCCAGTACTTC. Translating it yields CASSDSGTGGETQYF. V usage is TRBV10-1 and J usage is TRBJ2-5, with TRBD1 matching 11 bases. The CDR3 consists of 15 residues. Germline assignment: CDR1 WNHNN and CDR2 SYGVQD (reference sequence). The junction had 5 bases not matched to a gene; V was cut back by 3 bases and J by 5 bases.